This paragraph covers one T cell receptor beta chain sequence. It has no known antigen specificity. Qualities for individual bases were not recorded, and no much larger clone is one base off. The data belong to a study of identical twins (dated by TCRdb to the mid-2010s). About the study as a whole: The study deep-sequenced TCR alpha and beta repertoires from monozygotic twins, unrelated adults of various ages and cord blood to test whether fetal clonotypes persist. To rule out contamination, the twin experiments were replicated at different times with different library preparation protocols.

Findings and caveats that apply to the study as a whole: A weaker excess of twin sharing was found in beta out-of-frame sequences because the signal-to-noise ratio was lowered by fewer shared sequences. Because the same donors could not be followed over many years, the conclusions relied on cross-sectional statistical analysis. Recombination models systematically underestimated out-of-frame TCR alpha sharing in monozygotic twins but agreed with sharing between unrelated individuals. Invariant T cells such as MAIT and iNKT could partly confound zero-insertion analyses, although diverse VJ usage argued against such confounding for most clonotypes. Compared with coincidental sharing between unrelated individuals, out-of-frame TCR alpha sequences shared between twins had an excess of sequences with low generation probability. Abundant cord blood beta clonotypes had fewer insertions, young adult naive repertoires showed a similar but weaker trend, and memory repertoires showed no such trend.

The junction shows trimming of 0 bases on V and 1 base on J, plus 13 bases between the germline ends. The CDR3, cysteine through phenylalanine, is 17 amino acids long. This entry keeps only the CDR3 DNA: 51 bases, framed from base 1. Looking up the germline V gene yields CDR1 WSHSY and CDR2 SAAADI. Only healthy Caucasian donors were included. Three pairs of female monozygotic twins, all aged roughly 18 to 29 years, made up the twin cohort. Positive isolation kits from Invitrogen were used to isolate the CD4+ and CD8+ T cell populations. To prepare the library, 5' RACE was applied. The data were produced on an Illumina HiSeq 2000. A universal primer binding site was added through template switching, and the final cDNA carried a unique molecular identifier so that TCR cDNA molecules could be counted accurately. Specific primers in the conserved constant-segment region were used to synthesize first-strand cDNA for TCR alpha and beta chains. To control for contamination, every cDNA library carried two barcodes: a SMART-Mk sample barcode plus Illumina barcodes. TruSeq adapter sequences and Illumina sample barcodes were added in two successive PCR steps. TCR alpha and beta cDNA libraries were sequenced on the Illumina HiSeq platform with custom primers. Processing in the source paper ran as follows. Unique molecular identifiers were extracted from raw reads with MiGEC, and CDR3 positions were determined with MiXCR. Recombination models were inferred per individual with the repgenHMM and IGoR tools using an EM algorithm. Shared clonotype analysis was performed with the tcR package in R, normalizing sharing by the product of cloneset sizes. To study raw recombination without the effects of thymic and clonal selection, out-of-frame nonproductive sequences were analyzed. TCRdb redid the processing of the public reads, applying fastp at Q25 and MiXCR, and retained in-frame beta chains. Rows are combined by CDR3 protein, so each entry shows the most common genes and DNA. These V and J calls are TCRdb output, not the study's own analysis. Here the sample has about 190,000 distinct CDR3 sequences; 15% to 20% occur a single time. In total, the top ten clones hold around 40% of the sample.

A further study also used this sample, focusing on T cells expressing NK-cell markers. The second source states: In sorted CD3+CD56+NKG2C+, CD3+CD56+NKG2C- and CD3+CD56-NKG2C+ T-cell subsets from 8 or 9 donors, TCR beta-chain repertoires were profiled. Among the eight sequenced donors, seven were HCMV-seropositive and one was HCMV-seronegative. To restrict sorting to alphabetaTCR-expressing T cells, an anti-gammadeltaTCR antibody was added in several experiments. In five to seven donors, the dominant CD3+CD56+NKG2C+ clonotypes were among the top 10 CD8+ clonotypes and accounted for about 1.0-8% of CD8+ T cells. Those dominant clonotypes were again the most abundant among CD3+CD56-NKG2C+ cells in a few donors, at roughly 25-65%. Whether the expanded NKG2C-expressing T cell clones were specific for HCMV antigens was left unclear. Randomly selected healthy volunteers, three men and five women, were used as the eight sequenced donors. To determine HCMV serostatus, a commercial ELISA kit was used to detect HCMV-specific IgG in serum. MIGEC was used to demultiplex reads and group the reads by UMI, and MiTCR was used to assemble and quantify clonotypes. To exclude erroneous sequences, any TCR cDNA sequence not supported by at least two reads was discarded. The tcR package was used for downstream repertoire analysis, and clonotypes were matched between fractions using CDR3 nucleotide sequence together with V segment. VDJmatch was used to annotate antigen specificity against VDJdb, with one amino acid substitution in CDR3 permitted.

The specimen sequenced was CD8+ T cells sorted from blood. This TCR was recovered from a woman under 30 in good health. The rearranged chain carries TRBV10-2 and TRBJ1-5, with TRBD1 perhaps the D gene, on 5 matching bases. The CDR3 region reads CASSESSNGGSNQPQHF. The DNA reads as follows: TGCGCCAGCAGTGAGTCCTCAAATGGGGGGAGCAATCAGCCCCAGCATTTT.